This T cell receptor (beta chain) was sequenced in a study of blood T cells in healthy people across ages (dated by TCRdb to 2014 to 2015). Regarding the complete study: In model experiments, template switching captured about one uniquely barcoded TCR beta cDNA molecule for every two T cells. Four age groups were formed from the donors: young (average roughly 16 years), middle-aged (more than 35), aged (over 55) and long-lived (around 82). For two donors (one aged 18 to 30 and one aged 80 or older), the study analyzed two additional independent replicas of 1 million unique cDNA reads from the same blood draw. The study measured age-related changes in TCR beta repertoire diversity using deep sequencing normalized with unique cDNA molecular identifiers.

Broad study findings and their caveats: As age increased, observed TCR beta diversity per million T cells dropped in a roughly linear way, and a significant reduction was already evident by age 40. The long-lived group showed more naive CD4+ T cells, fewer expanded clones and increased TCR diversity than the aged group, suggesting age selection. Conclusive comparison of naive and antigen-experienced compartments was prevented by the profiling of bulk unsorted PBMCs. There was a strong correlation between observed TCR beta diversity and the percentage of naive T cells measured by flow cytometry. Estimates of total diversity based on one million sequenced T cells were regarded as lower bounds and as underestimates. The CMV infection status of donors was not known, potentially confounding age-related changes in expanded clonotypes.

The CDR3 sequence holds 18 residues, the cysteine and phenylalanine included. Kept here is only the CDR3 DNA, which spans 54 bases and is read in frame from base 1. V and J are trimmed by 3 bases and 6 bases, and the gene matches miss 16 bases of the junction. Sequences DFQATT (CDR1) and SNEGSKA (CDR2) are obtained from the germline V gene (reference sequence). Of note for this clonotype: The specificity of this receptor is unknown. No base quality values were provided; no much bigger clone lies one nucleotide off.

The roughly 39 donors, aged about 6 to 95 years, were systemically healthy Caucasian individuals from Russia. Around 10 milliliters of peripheral blood were drawn from each donor into EDTA-treated Vacutainer tubes. Ficoll-Paque density-gradient centrifugation was used to isolate PBMCs, with at least 6.5 million per sample. Trizol reagent was used to extract total RNA from the PBMCs, yielding at least 6 micrograms per sample. Naive CD45RAhigh/CD27high T cell percentages were measured by flow cytometry on a PBMC aliquot from every donor. The library was produced with 5' RACE. The run used an Illumina HiSeq 2500. The second PCR ran for about 6 to 12 cycles and used a J-beta primer mix along with a sample-barcoded 5' primer. Each TCR beta cDNA molecule received a unique molecular identifier from a template-switch 5' adaptor carrying 12 random nucleotides. Each sample yielded at least 3 million CDR3-containing paired-end reads. The Mint cDNA synthesis kit, primed by a TRBC-specific oligonucleotide, was used to synthesize first-strand cDNA from all RNA. Following uracil-DNA glycosylase treatment, a first 18-cycle PCR with universal primers M1SS and BC2_uni_R was performed on all cDNA. On the authors' methods: For normalization, 1 million high-quality reads, each with a distinct molecular identifier, were randomly selected from each sample. Instead of being binned into consensus sequences, reads that shared molecular identifiers were thrown out. MiTCR, run with a Q25 quality threshold and the strictest error-elimination algorithm, handled CDR3 identification, clonotype clustering and error correction. Lower-bound total TCR beta diversity was estimated with a nonparametric unseen species model using Euler transformation. TCRdb took the public reads, trimmed them with fastp at Q25, ran MiXCR for clone calling and kept in-frame beta chains. One record per CDR3 amino acid sequence lists the most common genes and DNA. These V and J calls rely on TCRdb rather than the paper's analysis. This sample holds approximately 490,000 distinct CDR3 sequences; nearly 25% were observed only once. In total, the top ten clones hold 8.7% of the sample.

The data also belong to a second study, concerning T cells of mothers and their children. In that second paper, the authors write: Donors were nine systemically healthy Caucasian individuals: three mothers and their six children. cDNA synthesis used all of the extracted RNA, with roughly 1.5 ug of RNA in each 15 ul reaction. In the second PCR, sample barcodes and 2-4 random nucleotides were introduced via the M1S primer. Over 8 million TCR beta CDR3 reads were obtained for each mother, and 3 million to 3.5 million reads were obtained for each child. Thymic selection similarly shapes TCR recombination output in related and unrelated pairs, with minor effect from inherited differences. Normalized repertoire overlap was always found to be slightly, but never significantly, higher in related mother-child pairs than in unrelated mother-child pairs. No persistent microchimeric T cell clones were found, with a detection sensitivity of approximately 100 clones per million clonotypes. Deep NGS was used in the study to compare the TCR beta repertoires of mothers and children and to look for features that separate related mother-child pairs from unrelated individuals. On average, the children were roughly 10 +/- 4 years old, while the mothers were around 40 +/- 4 years old. After adapter ligation with NEBNext reagents, the libraries were sequenced on Illumina HiSeq 2000 with 100+100 nt paired-end reads. To prevent cross-contamination, the mother and child libraries were prepared one month apart and sequenced in separate runs. Each donor had between about 450,000 and 2,100,000 distinct TCR beta clonotypes identified. Naive TCR beta clonotypes were estimated from low-frequency clonotypes matched to each donor's FACS-determined naive share, without sorting.

The clonotype originates from a boy between 10 and 17 years old in good health. Input material: blood. Here the chain combines TRBV20-1 and TRBJ2-2; 10 of the junction bases match TRBD1. The CDR3 protein: CSARDSKGTGAGSGELFF. Here is the DNA: TGCAGTGCTAGGGATTCCAAGGGGACAGGGGCTGGTTCCGGGGAGCTGTTTTTT.